This TCR beta chain is from a study of cytomegalovirus exposure and HLA in healthy donors. This clone has more than one count but fewer than ten. Its antigen is unknown. Study results and caveats: The study assumed roughly uniform donor sequencing depth for presence/absence analyses. Earlier analysis found most TCR beta V segments productive about 87% or about 30% of the time.

Both 60 Vbeta primers and 13 Jbeta primers went into the PCR. The repertoire was sequenced with immunoSEQ multiplex PCR; TCRdb's copy has only in-frame clones and lacks some. The sample includes under 200,000 clones, around 77% of them seen just once. The length of the CDR3 is 15 residues. The V segment lost 8 bases and the J segment 4 bases; nucleotides outside the gene matches: 7. Looked up from germline, CDR1 is GTSNPN and CDR2 is SVGIG (reference sequence). The V call is TRBV30, the J call TRBJ2-1; TRBD2 agrees at 14 bases. Sequenced material: PBMCs. The TCR originated in a man in his sixties in good health and CMV-seronegative. The chain's CDR3 is CAVQTSGRDYNEQFF. The CDR3, as DNA: TGTGCCGTACAGACTAGCGGGAGGGATTACAATGAGCAGTTCTTC.